This TCR beta chain was sequenced for a study of T cells after yellow fever vaccination. TCRdb fed the 5' RACE reads into MiXCR, producing one record per CDR3 protein. This sample has hundreds of thousands of distinct CDR3 sequences, with roughly 13% found just once. In this sample, this clonotype turned up once. The receptor was derived from a man aged 25-45 years who received the YFV17D yellow fever vaccine. Sequenced material: PBMCs, taken on the day of the yellow fever booster vaccination.

CDR3: CSVTGGNEQFF. CDR3 bases: TGCAGTGTAACGGGAGGAAATGAGCAGTTCTTC. The genes are TRBV20-1 and TRBJ2-1, with 7 bases fitting TRBD2. The germline V gene has CDR1 DFQATT and CDR2 SNEGSKA (reference sequence). This CDR3 region has 11 residues. The ends lost 7 bases at V and 7 bases at J; junction bases unmatched: 4.